This section outlines one T cell receptor beta chain sequence together with its context. The data stem from a study of T cells in Graves' hyperthyroidism and ophthalmopathy. Using RNA transcripts as the source, TCR beta CDR3 regions were amplified. Researchers ran a first-round RT-PCR on the TCR CDR3 using the HTBI primer set. TCRdb called the multiplex PCR reads again in MiXCR, with one record for every CDR3 protein. The repertoire holds hundreds of thousands of distinct CDR3 sequences, with approximately 40% as singletons. Sequenced input: blood. The receptor's source is a man between 18 and 29 years old with Graves' hyperthyroidism.

As DNA, the CDR3 is TGCGCCAGCAGCCAAGCTACTAGCGGGAGGGAGCAGTACTTC. This gives the protein CASSQATSGREQYF. The J gene is TRBJ2-7, the V gene TRBV4-1, with TRBD2 identical over 12 bases. CDR3 size: 14 residues. Germline assignment: CDR1 MGHRA and CDR2 YSYEKL. The J segment lost 7 bases and the V segment lost 1 base, leaving 2 bases of the junction unmatched.